Each of the 28 T cell receptor beta chains below was sequenced from the same sample in a study of shared clonotypes between healthy human individuals. Sequencing was performed with immunoSEQ multiplex PCR; in TCRdb, only in-frame clones are kept and a portion is missing. The sample yields 2 million to 2.5 million clones, just under 95% seen once. Source material: naive CD4+ T cells from PBMCs. Subset denoted: CD45RA+ positively selected. The receptors here all came from a man younger than 35 in good health. Some clones in this sample may be carry-over from other donors' samples.

The chain has TRBV2 and TRBJ2-2; TRBD2 might be the D (7 bases). Germline V lookup: CDR1 SNHLY, CDR2 FYNNEI. The CDR3 is 17 residues long. Trimming took off 6 bases at V and 3 bases at J, with 20 bases between the two ends. The CDR3 here is CASRRSGGSGDTGELFF. The CDR3 DNA is TGTGCCAGCAGGAGAAGTGGGGGCAGCGGGGACACCGGGGAGCTGTTTTTT.

On this clone itself: The same CDR3 can be traced to other DNA sequences in this sample. The V and J genes are TRBV20-1 and TRBJ2-5; D is unclear. This CDR3 contains 11 residues. The germline V gene has CDR1 DFQATT and CDR2 SNEGSKA (reference sequence). Deletions cut 1 base from V and 4 bases from J, with 4 bases between. This CDR3 reads CSARARETQYF. CDR3 DNA: TGCAGTGCTAGAGCGCGAGAGACCCAGTACTTC.

The CDR3 loop reads CASSLRATEAFF. The CDR3 DNA reads TGTGCCAGCAGCCTTAGGGCAACTGAAGCTTTCTTT. This chain links TRBV7-9 with TRBJ1-1; the D is unclear. Looked up from germline, CDR1 is SEHNR and CDR2 is FQNEAQ (reference sequence). Deletions cut 5 bases from V and 5 bases from J, with 9 bases between. There are 12 residues in the CDR3.

This clone was seen a handful of times. The V call is TRBV29-1, the J call TRBJ1-2; the D gene is possibly TRBD1 (5 bases). The CDR3 is 13 amino acids. V was cut by 6 bases and J by 7 bases, with 18 bases left in between. CDR1 and CDR2 from the germline V gene are SQVTM and ANQGSEA. The DNA of the CDR3 is TGCAGCGTAGTGGGGCTCATGGCCCTTGGCTACACCTTC. This sequence encodes CSVVGLMALGYTF.

The V gene is TRBV18, the J gene TRBJ1-5; D is perhaps TRBD1 (6 bases). Germline V lookup: CDR1 KGHSH, CDR2 LQKENI. CDR3 length: 14 amino acids. V dropped 3 bases and J dropped 6 bases, with 12 bases sitting between them. This CDR3 reads CASSPSQDSQPQHF. The CDR3 DNA sequence: TGTGCCAGCTCACCGTCGCAGGACAGTCAGCCCCAGCATTTT. The variable domain in full, with the rest retrieved from reference TRBV18 and TRBJ1-5, is NAGVMQNPRHLVRRRGQEARLRCSPMKGHSHVYWYRQLPEEGLKFMVYLQKENIIDESGMPKERFSAEFPKEGPSILRIQQVVRGDSAAYFCASSPSQDSQPQHFGDGTRLSIL.

The V call is TRBV19, the J call TRBJ2-2; TRBD2 matches 9 bases. The CDR3 extends over 17 amino acids. From germline, CDR1 is LNHDA and CDR2 SQIVND (reference sequence). V gave up 3 bases and J gave up 4 bases; unmatched junction bases: 9. Here the CDR3 reads CASSMGVAGVGTGELFF. In nucleotides, the CDR3 is TGTGCCAGTAGTATGGGGGTAGCGGGAGTGGGCACCGGGGAGCTGTTTTTT.

The genes are TRBV7-2 and TRBJ2-3, with D perhaps TRBD2 (6 bases). Trimming removed 0 bases from V and 0 bases from J, with 13 bases in between. This CDR3 is built from 17 residues. Per germline, CDR1 SGHTA and CDR2 FQGNSA. CDR3 residues: CASSLAASAPSTDTQYF. CDR3 DNA: TGTGCCAGCAGCTTAGCCGCTAGCGCTCCTAGCACAGATACGCAGTATTTT.

J is TRBJ2-7 and V is TRBV6-1; TRBD1 might be the D (6 bases). This CDR3 is built from 14 residues. Germline-derived CDR1 and CDR2 are MNHNS and SASEGT. The ends were cut back, 7 bases at V and 2 bases at J, with 15 bases in the middle. CDR3 nucleotides: TGTGCCAGCACGAGCCCAGGGGCAACCTACGAGCAGTACTTC. This translates into CASTSPGATYEQYF.

The rearrangement links TRBV5-1 to TRBJ1-2, with a tentative D call TRBD1 (5 bases). Trimming took 2 bases from V and 8 from J, leaving 13 bases between them. Per the germline V gene, CDR1 is SGHRS and CDR2 is YFSETQ. The CDR3 totals 13 residues. CDR3 DNA sequence: TGCGCCAGCAGCTTAAGCAGGGCTGGGGGCTACACCTTC. This gives the protein CASSLSRAGGYTF.

The CDR3 nucleotides are TGTGCCAGCAGTGAAGTCCAGGGGTCAACTTACCAGCAGTACTTC. This translates into CASSEVQGSTYQQYF. The chain joins TRBV6-1 to TRBJ2-7; D may be TRBD1 (6 bases). V was cut by 1 base and J by 8 bases, with 18 bases left in between. The germline gives CDR1 MNHNS, CDR2 SASEGT. This CDR3 comprises 15 residues.

The chain is built from TRBV18 and TRBJ1-1, with D tentatively TRBD1 (5 bases). CDR3 length equals 12 residues. The V end lost 3 bases, the J end lost 8 bases, and 10 bases lay between the germline ends. CDR1 and CDR2 (germline): KGHSH, LQKENI. The CDR3 sequence: CASSPRTTEAFF. CDR3 sequence (DNA): TGTGCCAGCTCACCGAGGACAACCGAAGCTTTCTTT.

This chain joins TRBV18 and TRBJ2-7; D call uncertain. This CDR3 is built from 16 residues. Trimming shortened V by 3 bases and J by 3 bases, and 18 bases separated the two germline ends. Germline loops: CDR1 KGHSH, CDR2 LQKENI. CDR3 DNA sequence: TGTGCCAGCTCACCCTCGGGCAGCGCGCGCCTCTACGAGCAGTACTTC. This gives the protein CASSPSGSARLYEQYF.

The chain recombines TRBV9 with TRBJ2-5, with TRBD1 identical over 7 bases. The germline gives CDR1 SGDLS, CDR2 YYNGEE. The CDR3 runs 17 residues. The V segment lost 0 bases and the J segment 5 bases; nucleotides outside the gene matches: 13. The CDR3 bases are TGTGCCAGCAGCGTAGCCGACAGGGTTTGGGGTAGGGAGACCCAGTACTTC. Protein sequence: CASSVADRVWGRETQYF.

This clone was found once. The chain is built from TRBV28 and TRBJ1-4; weak D call: TRBD1 (6 bases). CDR1 MDHEN and CDR2 SYDVKM come from the germline V gene. The CDR3 runs 15 residues. V lost 2 bases to trimming and J lost 8 bases, with 15 bases between them. The CDR3 nucleotides are TGTGCCAGCAGTTTAATCGCAGGGGCCGGCGAAAAACTGTTTTTT. Amino acid sequence: CASSLIAGAGEKLFF.

The V and J genes are TRBV29-1 and TRBJ1-2, with 7 bases aligning to TRBD1. This CDR3 region has 14 residues. Germline V gives CDR1 SQVTM, CDR2 ANQGSEA. Trimming took 8 bases from V and 6 from J; bases not matched to a gene: 15. The CDR3 reads CSLQIPGTANGYTF. In DNA form, the CDR3 reads TGCAGCCTTCAAATTCCTGGGACAGCGAATGGCTACACCTTC.

This clone was observed once. This rearrangement joins TRBV7-9 to TRBJ1-2; maybe TRBD1 (5 bases). The CDR3 runs 13 residues. The ends were cut back, 1 base at V and 10 bases at J, with 13 bases in the middle. The germline V gene has CDR1 SEHNR and CDR2 FQNEAQ (reference sequence). The CDR3 DNA sequence: TGTGCCAGCAGCTTAGTAGCAGGGACCACCTACACCTTC. Amino acid sequence: CASSLVAGTTYTF.

CDR3: CASSKFNEQFF. The DNA for the CDR3 is TGTGCCAGCAGCAAGTTCAATGAGCAGTTCTTC. The genes are TRBV11-2 and TRBJ2-1; D gene uncertain. The germline V gene has CDR1 SGHAT and CDR2 FQNNGV. Trimming cost V 5 bases and J 6 bases, with 5 bases left between them. The CDR3 is 11 amino acids.

This chain connects TRBV6-5 to TRBJ1-2, with a weak D call TRBD1 (6 bases). Trimming removed 3 bases from V and 6 bases from J, with 14 bases in between. This CDR3 has 14 residues. The germline CDR1 and CDR2 sequences are MNHEY and SVGAGI. The CDR3 protein is CASSYLGQTNGYTF. The CDR3 DNA follows: TGTGCCAGCAGTTATCTAGGACAGACCAATGGCTACACCTTC.

The chain links TRBV19 to TRBJ1-4, with D perhaps TRBD1 (6 bases). This CDR3 region has 14 residues. Between the trimmed V and J ends, which lost 3 bases and 7 bases, there was a span of 12 bases. Germline V gives CDR1 LNHDA, CDR2 SQIVND (reference sequence). The CDR3 DNA reads TGTGCCAGTAGTATGAACACAGGGAGTGAAAAACTGTTTTTT. This codes for CASSMNTGSEKLFF.

The V call is TRBV28, the J call TRBJ2-2, with D uncertain. The CDR3 has 14 residues. Trimming left V 3 bases short and J 4 bases short, with 9 bases between. Germline CDR1 and CDR2: MDHEN and SYDVKM. The CDR3 region has the DNA TGTGCCAGCAGTTTTAGGCAGAGCACCGGGGAGCTGTTTTTT. Amino acid sequence: CASSFRQSTGELFF. The full variable domain, rest sourced from reference TRBV28 and TRBJ2-2, is DVKVTQSSRYLVKRTGEKVFLECVQDMDHENMFWYRQDPGLGLRLIYFSYDVKMKEKGDIPEGYSVSREKKERFSLILESASTNQTSMYLCASSFRQSTGELFFGEGSRLTVL.

The chain recombines TRBV29-1 with TRBJ1-5, with 8 bases fitting TRBD1. CDR3 length equals 14 residues. With 5 bases clipped from V and 5 bases from J, the junction kept 8 bases outside the gene matches. The V gene's germline CDR1 is SQVTM and CDR2 ANQGSEA. The CDR3 region has the DNA TGCAGCGTTACAATGACAGGGGTTGATCAGCCCCAGCATTTT. Amino acid sequence: CSVTMTGVDQPQHF.

V and J are TRBV29-1 and TRBJ1-2, with 7 nucleotides matching TRBD1. The germline V gene encodes CDR1 SQVTM and CDR2 ANQGSEA. This CDR3 has 12 amino acids. The trim removed 7 bases at V and 3 bases at J, leaving 5 bases unmatched. The CDR3, as DNA: TGCAGCGCACGAGGGGGCGACTATGGCTACACCTTC. It yields the protein CSARGGDYGYTF. Full variable domain (missing parts from reference TRBV29-1 and TRBJ1-2): SAVISQKPSRDICQRGTSLTIQCQVDSQVTMMFWYRQQPGQSLTLIATANQGSEATYESGFVIDKFPISRPNLTFSTLTVSNMSPEDSSIYLCSARGGDYGYTFGSGTRLTVV.

J is TRBJ1-1 and V is TRBV30; D not certain. Trimming took off 3 bases at V and 0 bases at J, with 11 bases between the two ends. CDR3 length: 14 residues. Per the germline V gene, CDR1 is GTSNPN and CDR2 is SVGIG (reference sequence). The CDR3 nucleotides read TGTGCCTGGAGACAAGACCCCATGAACACTGAAGCTTTCTTT. It yields the protein CAWRQDPMNTEAFF.

Note on this clone: The same CDR3 arises from other DNA sequences in this sample as well. The chain uses TRBV28 and TRBJ2-5; 8 bases match TRBD1. With 6 bases clipped from V and 5 bases from J, the junction kept 8 bases outside the gene matches. Looked up from germline, CDR1 is MDHEN and CDR2 is SYDVKM. CDR3 length: 14 amino acids. The CDR3 sequence is CASSNDRGRETQYF. The DNA for the CDR3 is TGTGCCAGCAGCAACGACAGGGGTCGGGAGACCCAGTACTTC.

This CDR3 reads CASSDQLGTEAFF. The CDR3 coding sequence is TGTGCCAGCAGTGACCAATTGGGCACTGAAGCTTTCTTT. The J gene is TRBJ1-1, the V gene TRBV6-1; D not certain. Trimming stripped 3 bases from V and 4 bases from J, with 9 bases between. This CDR3 is 13 amino acids long. CDR1 is MNHNS, CDR2 SASEGT, per germline.

In its sample, this clone was seen once. CDR3 bases: TGTGCCAGCAGTGAAATACAGGCGTTCGGCGGGGAGCTGTTTTTT. This encodes CASSEIQAFGGELFF. The chain uses TRBV2 and TRBJ2-2, with D possibly TRBD1 on 5 matching bases. The CDR3 length is 15 residues. Germline loops: CDR1 SNHLY, CDR2 FYNNEI. Trimming shortened V by 2 bases and J by 7 bases, and 14 bases separated the two germline ends.

This rearrangement joins TRBV19 to TRBJ1-1; TRBD1 might be the D (5 bases). Germline loops: CDR1 LNHDA, CDR2 SQIVND (reference sequence). The CDR3 runs to 14 residues. The V gene lost 5 bases and the J gene lost 7 bases, with 17 bases spanning the gap. In nucleotides, the CDR3 is TGTGCCAGTAGTCCCCTAATCGGGGCGGGTGAAGCTTTCTTT. Protein product: CASSPLIGAGEAFF. Full variable domain (rest looked up from reference TRBV19 and TRBJ1-1): DGGITQSPKYLFRKEGQNVTLSCEQNLNHDAMYWYRQDPGQGLRLIYYSQIVNDFQKGDIAEGYSVSREKKESFPLTVTSAQKNPTAFYLCASSPLIGAGEAFFGQGTRLTVV.

This chain links TRBV7-9 with TRBJ1-5; no clear D. Per germline, CDR1 SEHNR and CDR2 FQNEAQ (reference sequence). The CDR3 length is 15 residues. Trimming removed 5 bases from V and 0 bases from J, with 11 bases in between. The CDR3 is CASSPDWDSNQPQHF. In DNA form, the CDR3 reads TGTGCCAGCAGCCCCGACTGGGATAGCAATCAGCCCCAGCATTTT.